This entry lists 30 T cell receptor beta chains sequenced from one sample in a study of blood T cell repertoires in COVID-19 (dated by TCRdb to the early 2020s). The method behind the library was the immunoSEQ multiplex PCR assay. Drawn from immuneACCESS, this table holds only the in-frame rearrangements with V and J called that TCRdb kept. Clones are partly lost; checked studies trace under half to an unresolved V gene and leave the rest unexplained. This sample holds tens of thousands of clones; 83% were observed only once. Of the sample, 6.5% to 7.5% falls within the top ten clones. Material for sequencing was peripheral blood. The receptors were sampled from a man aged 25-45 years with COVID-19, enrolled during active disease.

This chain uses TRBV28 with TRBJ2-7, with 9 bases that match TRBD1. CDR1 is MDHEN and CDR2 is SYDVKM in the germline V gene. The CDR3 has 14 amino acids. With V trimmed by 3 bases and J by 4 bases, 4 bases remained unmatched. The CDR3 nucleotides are TGTGCCAGCAGTTTCGAGGACAGGGGTTACGAGCAGTACTTC. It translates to CASSFEDRGYEQYF.

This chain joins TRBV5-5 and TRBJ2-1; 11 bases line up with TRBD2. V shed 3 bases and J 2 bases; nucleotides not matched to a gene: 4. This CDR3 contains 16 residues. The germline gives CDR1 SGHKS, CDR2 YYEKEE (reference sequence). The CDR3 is CASSSTSGTTYNEQFF. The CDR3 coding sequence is TGTGCCAGCAGCTCGACTAGCGGGACCACCTACAATGAGCAGTTCTTC.

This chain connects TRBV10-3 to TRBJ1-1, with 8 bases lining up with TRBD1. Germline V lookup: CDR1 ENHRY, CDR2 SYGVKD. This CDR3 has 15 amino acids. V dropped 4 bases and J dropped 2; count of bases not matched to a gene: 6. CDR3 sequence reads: CAISAYTGGNTEAFF. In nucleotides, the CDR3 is TGTGCCATCAGTGCTTACACAGGGGGTAACACTGAAGCTTTCTTT.

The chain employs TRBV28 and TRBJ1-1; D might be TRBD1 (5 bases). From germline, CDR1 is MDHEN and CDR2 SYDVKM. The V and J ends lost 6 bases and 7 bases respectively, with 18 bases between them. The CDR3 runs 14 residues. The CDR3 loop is CASRSTGPNVEAFF. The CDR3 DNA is TGTGCCAGCAGATCCACAGGACCTAATGTTGAAGCTTTCTTT.

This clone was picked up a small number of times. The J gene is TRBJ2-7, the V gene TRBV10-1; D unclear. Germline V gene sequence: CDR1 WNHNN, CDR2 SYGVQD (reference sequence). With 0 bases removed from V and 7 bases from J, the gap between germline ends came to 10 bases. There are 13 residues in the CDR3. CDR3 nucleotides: TGCGCCAGCAGTGAGTCAGTCGGTGAAGAGCAGTACTTC. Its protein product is CASSESVGEEQYF.

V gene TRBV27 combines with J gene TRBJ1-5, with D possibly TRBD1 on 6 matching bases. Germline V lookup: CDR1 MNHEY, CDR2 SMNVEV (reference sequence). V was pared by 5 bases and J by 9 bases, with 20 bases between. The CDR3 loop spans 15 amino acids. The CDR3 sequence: CASSPYRTAVWPQHF. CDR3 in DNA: TGTGCCAGCAGTCCATACCGGACAGCCGTTTGGCCCCAGCATTTT.

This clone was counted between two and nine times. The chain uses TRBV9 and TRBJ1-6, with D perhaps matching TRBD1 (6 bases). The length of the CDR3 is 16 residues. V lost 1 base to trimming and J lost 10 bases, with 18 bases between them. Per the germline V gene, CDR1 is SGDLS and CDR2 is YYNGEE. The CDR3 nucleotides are TGTGCCAGCAGCGTAACCGACACCACAGGGACCTCACCCCTCCACTTT. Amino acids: CASSVTDTTGTSPLHF.

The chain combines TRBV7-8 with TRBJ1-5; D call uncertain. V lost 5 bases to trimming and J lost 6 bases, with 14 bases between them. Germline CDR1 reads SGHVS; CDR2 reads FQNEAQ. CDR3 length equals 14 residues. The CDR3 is CASSPIVIGQPQHF. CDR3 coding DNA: TGTGCCAGCAGCCCGATAGTTATTGGTCAGCCCCAGCATTTT.

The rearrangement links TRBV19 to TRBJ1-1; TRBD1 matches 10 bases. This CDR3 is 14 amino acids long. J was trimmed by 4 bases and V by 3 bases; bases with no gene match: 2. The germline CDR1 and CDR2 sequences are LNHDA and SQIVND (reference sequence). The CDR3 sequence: CASSMGTGATEAFF. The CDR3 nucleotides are TGTGCCAGTAGTATGGGGACAGGGGCCACTGAAGCTTTCTTT. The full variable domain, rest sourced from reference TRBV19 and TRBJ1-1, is DGGITQSPKYLFRKEGQNVTLSCEQNLNHDAMYWYRQDPGQGLRLIYYSQIVNDFQKGDIAEGYSVSREKKESFPLTVTSAQKNPTAFYLCASSMGTGATEAFFGQGTRLTVV.

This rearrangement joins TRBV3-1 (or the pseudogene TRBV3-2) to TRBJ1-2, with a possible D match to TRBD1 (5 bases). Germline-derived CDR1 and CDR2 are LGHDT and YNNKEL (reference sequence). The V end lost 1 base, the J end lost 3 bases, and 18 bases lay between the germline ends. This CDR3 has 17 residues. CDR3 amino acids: CASSQVGAGPLDYGYTF. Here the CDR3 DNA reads TGTGCCAGCAGCCAAGTGGGTGCAGGGCCACTGGACTATGGCTACACCTTC.

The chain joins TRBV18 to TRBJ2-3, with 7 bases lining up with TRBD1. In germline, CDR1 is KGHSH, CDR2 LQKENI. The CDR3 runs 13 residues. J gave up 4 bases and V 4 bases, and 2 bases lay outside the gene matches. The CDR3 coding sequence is TGTGCCAGCTCACGGGACAGATCAGATACGCAGTATTTT. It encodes CASSRDRSDTQYF.

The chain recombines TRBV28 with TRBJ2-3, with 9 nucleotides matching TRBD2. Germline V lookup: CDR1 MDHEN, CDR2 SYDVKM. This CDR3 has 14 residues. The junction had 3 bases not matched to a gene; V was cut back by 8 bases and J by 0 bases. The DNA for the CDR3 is TGTGCCAGCGGTCTAGCGGGGAGCACAGATACGCAGTATTTT. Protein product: CASGLAGSTDTQYF.

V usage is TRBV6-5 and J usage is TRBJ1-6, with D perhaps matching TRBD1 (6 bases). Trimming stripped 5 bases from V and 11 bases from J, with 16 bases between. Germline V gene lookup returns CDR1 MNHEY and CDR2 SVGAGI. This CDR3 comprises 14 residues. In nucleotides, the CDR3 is TGTGCCAGCAGTACCCTACAGGGTAGGGCACCCCTCCACTTT. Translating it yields CASSTLQGRAPLHF.

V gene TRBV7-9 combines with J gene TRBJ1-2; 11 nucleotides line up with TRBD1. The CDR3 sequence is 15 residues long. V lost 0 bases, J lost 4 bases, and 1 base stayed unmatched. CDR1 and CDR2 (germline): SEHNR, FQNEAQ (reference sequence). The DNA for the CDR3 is TGTGCCAGCAGCTTAGCGGGGACAGGGGGCTATGGCTACACCTTC. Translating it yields CASSLAGTGGYGYTF.

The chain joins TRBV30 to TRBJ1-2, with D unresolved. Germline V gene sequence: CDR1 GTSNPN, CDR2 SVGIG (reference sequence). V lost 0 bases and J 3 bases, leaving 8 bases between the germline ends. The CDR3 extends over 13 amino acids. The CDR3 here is CAWSVDLDYGYTF. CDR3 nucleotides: TGTGCCTGGAGTGTTGACTTGGACTATGGCTACACCTTC.

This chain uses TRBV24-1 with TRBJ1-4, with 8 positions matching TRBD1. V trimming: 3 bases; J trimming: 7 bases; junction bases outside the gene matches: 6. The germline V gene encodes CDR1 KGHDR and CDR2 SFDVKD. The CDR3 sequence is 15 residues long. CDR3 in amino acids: CATSDRGQGSEKLFF. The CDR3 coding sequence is TGTGCCACCAGTGATAGAGGACAGGGAAGTGAAAAACTGTTTTTT.

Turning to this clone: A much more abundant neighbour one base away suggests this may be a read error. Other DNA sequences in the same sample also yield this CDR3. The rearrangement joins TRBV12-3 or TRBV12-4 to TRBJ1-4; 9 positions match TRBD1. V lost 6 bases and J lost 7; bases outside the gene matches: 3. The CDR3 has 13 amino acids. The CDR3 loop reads CASSLGQGEKLFF. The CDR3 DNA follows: TGTGCCAGCAGCTTGGGACAGGGTGAAAAACTGTTTTTT.

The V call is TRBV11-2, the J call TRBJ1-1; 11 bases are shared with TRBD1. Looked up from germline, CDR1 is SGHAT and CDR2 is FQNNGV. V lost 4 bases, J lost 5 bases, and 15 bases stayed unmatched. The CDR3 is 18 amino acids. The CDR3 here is CASSSNLRTGGGGTEAFF. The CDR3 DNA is TGTGCCAGCAGCTCCAACCTTCGGACAGGGGGCGGTGGAACTGAAGCTTTCTTT.

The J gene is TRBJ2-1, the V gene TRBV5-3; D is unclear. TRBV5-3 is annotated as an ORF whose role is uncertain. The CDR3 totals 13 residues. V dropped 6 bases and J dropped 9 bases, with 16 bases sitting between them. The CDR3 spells CARTYRVVTEQFF. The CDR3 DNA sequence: TGTGCCAGAACTTACCGGGTGGTTACTGAGCAGTTCTTC.

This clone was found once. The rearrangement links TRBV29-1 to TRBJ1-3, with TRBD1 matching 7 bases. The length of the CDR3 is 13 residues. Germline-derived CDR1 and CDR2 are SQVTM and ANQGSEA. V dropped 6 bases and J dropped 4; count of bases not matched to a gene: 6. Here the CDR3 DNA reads TGCAGCGTGGGGGAAGGGGGCGGAAACACCATATATTTT. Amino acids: CSVGEGGGNTIYF.

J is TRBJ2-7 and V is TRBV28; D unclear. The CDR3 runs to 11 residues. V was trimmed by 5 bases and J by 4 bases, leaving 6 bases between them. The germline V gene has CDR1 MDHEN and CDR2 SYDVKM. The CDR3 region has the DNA TGTGCCAGCAGTCTTCAGTACGAGCAGTACTTC. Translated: CASSLQYEQYF.

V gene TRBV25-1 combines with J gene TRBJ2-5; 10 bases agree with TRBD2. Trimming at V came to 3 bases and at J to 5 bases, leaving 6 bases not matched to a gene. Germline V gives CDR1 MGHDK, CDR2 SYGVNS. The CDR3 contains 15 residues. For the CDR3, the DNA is TGTGCCAGCAGTGACCCTAGCGGGAGTGTGGAGACCCAGTACTTC. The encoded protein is CASSDPSGSVETQYF. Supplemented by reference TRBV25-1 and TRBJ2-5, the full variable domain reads EADIYQTPRYLVIGTGKKITLECSQTMGHDKMYWYQQDPGMELHLIHYSYGVNSTEKGDLSSESTVSRIRTEHFPLTLESARPSHTSQYLCASSDPSGSVETQYFGPGTRLLVL.

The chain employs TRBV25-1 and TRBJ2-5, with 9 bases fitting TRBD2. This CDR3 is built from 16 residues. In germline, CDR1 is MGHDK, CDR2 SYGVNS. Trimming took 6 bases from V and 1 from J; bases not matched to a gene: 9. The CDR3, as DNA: TGTGCCAGCAGCCATACGGTAGCGGGAGTCCAAGAGACCCAGTACTTC. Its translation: CASSHTVAGVQETQYF.

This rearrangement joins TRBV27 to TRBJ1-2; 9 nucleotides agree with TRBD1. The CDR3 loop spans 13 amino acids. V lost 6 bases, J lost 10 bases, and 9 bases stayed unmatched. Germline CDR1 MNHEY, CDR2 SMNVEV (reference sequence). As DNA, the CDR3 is TGTGCCAGCAGAGCGGGACAGGGTTTTGTCTACACCTTC. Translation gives CASRAGQGFVYTF.

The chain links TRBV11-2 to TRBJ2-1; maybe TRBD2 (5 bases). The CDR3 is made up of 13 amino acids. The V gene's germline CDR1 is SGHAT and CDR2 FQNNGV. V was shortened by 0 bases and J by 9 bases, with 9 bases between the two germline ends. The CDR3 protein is CASSLDRGSEQFF. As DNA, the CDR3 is TGTGCCAGCAGCTTAGATCGCGGGTCTGAGCAGTTCTTC.

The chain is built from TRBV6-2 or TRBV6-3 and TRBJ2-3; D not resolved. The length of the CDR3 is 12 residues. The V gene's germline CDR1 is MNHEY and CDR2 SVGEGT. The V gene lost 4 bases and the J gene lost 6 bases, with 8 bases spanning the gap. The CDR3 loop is CASSSVLDTQYF. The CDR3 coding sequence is TGTGCCAGCAGTTCGGTACTGGATACGCAGTATTTT.

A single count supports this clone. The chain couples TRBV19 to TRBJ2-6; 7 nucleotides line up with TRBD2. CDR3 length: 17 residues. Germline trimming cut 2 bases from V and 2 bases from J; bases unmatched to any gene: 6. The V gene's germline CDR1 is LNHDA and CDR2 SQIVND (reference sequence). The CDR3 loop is CASSITSGTTGANVLTF. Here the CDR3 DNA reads TGTGCCAGTAGTATAACAAGCGGGACTACTGGGGCCAACGTCCTGACTTTC.

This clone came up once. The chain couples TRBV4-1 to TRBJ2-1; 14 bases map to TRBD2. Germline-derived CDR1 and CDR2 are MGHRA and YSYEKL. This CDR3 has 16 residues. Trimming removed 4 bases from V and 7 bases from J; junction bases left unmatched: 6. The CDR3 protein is CASSLPGLAGANEQFF. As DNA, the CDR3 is TGCGCCAGCAGCCTACCGGGACTAGCGGGAGCAAATGAGCAGTTCTTC.

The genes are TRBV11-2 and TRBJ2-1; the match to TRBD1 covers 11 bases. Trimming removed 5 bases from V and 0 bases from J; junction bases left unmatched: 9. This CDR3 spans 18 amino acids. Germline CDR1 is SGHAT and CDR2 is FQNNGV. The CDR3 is CASSREAGQGVSYNEQFF. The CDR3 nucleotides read TGTGCCAGCAGCCGAGAGGCGGGACAGGGGGTCTCCTACAATGAGCAGTTCTTC.

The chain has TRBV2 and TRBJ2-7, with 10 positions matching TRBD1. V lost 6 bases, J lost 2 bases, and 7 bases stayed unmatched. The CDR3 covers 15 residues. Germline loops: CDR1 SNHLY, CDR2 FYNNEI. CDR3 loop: CASSIGQGGPYEQYF. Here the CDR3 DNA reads TGTGCCAGCAGCATAGGACAGGGGGGACCCTACGAGCAGTACTTC.